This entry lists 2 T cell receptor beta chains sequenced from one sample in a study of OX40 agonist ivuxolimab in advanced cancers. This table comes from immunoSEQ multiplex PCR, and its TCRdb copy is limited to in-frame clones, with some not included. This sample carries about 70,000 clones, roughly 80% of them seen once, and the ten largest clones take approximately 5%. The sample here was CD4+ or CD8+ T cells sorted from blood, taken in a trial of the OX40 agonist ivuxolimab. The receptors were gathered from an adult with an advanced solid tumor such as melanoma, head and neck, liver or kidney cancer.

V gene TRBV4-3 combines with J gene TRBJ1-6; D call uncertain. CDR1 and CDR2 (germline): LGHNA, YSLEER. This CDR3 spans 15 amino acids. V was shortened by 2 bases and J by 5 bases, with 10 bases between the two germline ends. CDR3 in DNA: TGCGCCAGCAGCCAAAAGGATACGGATAATTCACCCCTCCACTTT. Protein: CASSQKDTDNSPLHF.

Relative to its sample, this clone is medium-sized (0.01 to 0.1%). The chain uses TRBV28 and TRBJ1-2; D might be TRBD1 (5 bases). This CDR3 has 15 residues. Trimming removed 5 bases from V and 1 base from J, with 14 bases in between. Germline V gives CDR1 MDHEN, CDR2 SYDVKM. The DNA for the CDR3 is TGTGCCAGCAGTACACCGGGACCTGATAACTATGGCTACACCTTC. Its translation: CASSTPGPDNYGYTF.